This TCR beta chain originates from a study of shared clonotypes between healthy human individuals. Deletions cut 4 bases from V and 7 bases from J, with 8 bases between. The CDR3 spans 12 residues. Germline-derived CDR1 and CDR2 are SGDLS and YYNGEE. Method: immunoSEQ multiplex PCR; TCRdb's copy keeps in-frame clones and lacks some. The sample contains around 1.9 million clones, roughly 93% of which appear only once. Naive CD8 cells comprised CD45RO-negative, CCR7-positively selected cells, excluding terminally differentiated effector memory CD45RA+ cells. A word on this clone: Additional DNA sequences in this sample encode the identical CDR3.

The sequence was collected from a man aged 18 to 30 in good health. Some clones in this sample may be carry-over from other donors' samples. Sample: naive CD8+ T cells from PBMCs. The chain recombines TRBV9 with TRBJ2-2; unclear D gene. CDR3 in amino acids: CASSPGGGELFF. The CDR3 bases are TGTGCCAGCAGCCCGGGTGGCGGGGAGCTGTTTTTT.